This T cell receptor beta chain was retrieved from a study of blood T cell repertoires in COVID-19. About the study: Acute and convalescent COVID-19 specimens originated in the United States, Italy and Spain. The cDNA or gDNA used as material had been derived from T cells, B-cell-depleted T cells, or PBMCs.

CDR1 and CDR2 from the germline V gene are LNHDA and SQIVND (reference sequence). The CDR3 totals 13 residues. In the source study's methods: Quantification of nucleated cells was approximated via reference gene primer amplification. The table came from immunoSEQ multiplex PCR; TCRdb's copy has only in-frame clones and leaves some out. V and J calls and clone size are as listed in that table; D and trimming were resolved from the DNA. The sample comprises 150,000 to 200,000 clones, approximately 79% of which are singletons, and around an eighth rests with the top ten. Remarks on this clone: An end of the junction does not agree with germline; a read error may underlie this.

The chain recombines TRBV19 with TRBJ2-1; D perhaps matches TRBD2 (6 bases). The specimen was peripheral blood. The origin of this receptor is a man aged 25-45 years with active or convalescent COVID-19. CDR3 loop: CASSIDQRLATVF. The CDR3, as DNA: TGTGCCAGTAGTATAGACCAGCGGCTAGCGACGGTCTTC.